These 30 T cell receptor beta chains were all obtained from the same sample, sequenced in a study of blood T cell repertoires in COVID-19. The method was immunoSEQ multiplex PCR; TCRdb's version includes in-frame clones alone and lacks a portion of them. The table lists 140,000 to 150,000 clones, 84% of them singletons, with around 45% in the top ten. Sequenced sample: peripheral blood. The receptors originated from a human donor in a cohort sampled during active COVID-19.

This clone was found once. The chain combines TRBV6-1 with TRBJ1-1; no firm D call. This CDR3 has 15 residues. The germline V gene has CDR1 MNHNS and CDR2 SASEGT. Between the trimmed V and J ends, which lost 1 base and 1 base, there was a span of 10 bases. The CDR3: CASSEVARGNTEAFF. The CDR3, as DNA: TGTGCCAGCAGTGAAGTGGCGAGAGGGAACACTGAAGCTTTCTTT.

This chain connects TRBV11-3 to TRBJ2-1; TRBD1 aligns across 10 bases. The germline V gene encodes CDR1 SGHNT and CDR2 YENEEA. After removal of 0 bases from V and 13 bases from J, the junction contained 6 bases not matched to a gene. The length of the CDR3 is 14 residues. The CDR3 DNA follows: TGTGCCAGCAGCTTAGAGGGACAGGGGACCCGACAGTTCTTC. It translates to CASSLEGQGTRQFF.

The chain uses TRBV14 and TRBJ1-2, with TRBD1 matching 7 bases. The CDR3 runs 15 residues. Trimming removed 3 bases from V and 2 bases from J; junction bases left unmatched: 6. Germline CDR1 is SGHDN and CDR2 is FVKESK. The CDR3 loop reads CASSQDGTDNYGYTF. The DNA for the CDR3 is TGTGCCAGCAGCCAGGACGGGACAGACAACTATGGCTACACCTTC.

The chain uses TRBV3-1 (or the pseudogene TRBV3-2) and TRBJ1-4; 9 positions agree with TRBD1. J gave up 6 bases and V 4 bases, and 12 bases lay outside the gene matches. Germline values: CDR1 LGHDT, CDR2 YNNKEL (reference sequence). The CDR3 spans 17 residues. The CDR3 DNA follows: TGTGCCAGCAGCCCCACCCGGCCCGGGACAGGGTATGAAAAACTGTTTTTT. It encodes CASSPTRPGTGYEKLFF.

The chain couples TRBV11-3 to TRBJ2-5; 8 bases line up with TRBD2. With 5 bases clipped from V and 0 bases from J, the junction kept 8 bases outside the gene matches. The CDR3 spans 16 residues. The V gene's germline CDR1 is SGHNT and CDR2 YENEEA. CDR3 protein: CASSLRTSRNQETQYF. The CDR3 nucleotides read TGTGCCAGCAGCCTGCGGACTAGCAGAAACCAAGAGACCCAGTACTTC.

The rearrangement links TRBV19 to TRBJ1-2; 7 bases align to TRBD1. The CDR3 runs 15 residues. V lost 6 bases to trimming and J lost 1 base; unmatched junction nucleotides: 8. CDR1 is LNHDA and CDR2 is SQIVND in the germline V gene (reference sequence). CDR3 DNA sequence: TGTGCCAGTAGCCCGGGGACAGCCGTTAACTATGGCTACACCTTC. It codes for CASSPGTAVNYGYTF.

The chain couples TRBV19 to TRBJ1-2; D is perhaps TRBD1 (5 bases). V lost 8 bases, J lost 0 bases, and 19 bases lay in between. CDR3 length: 16 amino acids. Germline V gene lookup returns CDR1 LNHDA and CDR2 SQIVND (reference sequence). As DNA, the CDR3 is TGTGCCAGTCAGATCGGCTCCGGGGGAGCTAACTATGGCTACACCTTC. It encodes CASQIGSGGANYGYTF.

The chain joins TRBV9 to TRBJ2-1; 11 nucleotides agree with TRBD2. The germline CDR1 and CDR2 sequences are SGDLS and YYNGEE. The CDR3 length is 14 residues. V gave up 5 bases and J gave up 2 bases; unmatched junction bases: 0. CDR3 bases: TGTGCCAGCAGTAGCGGGGGGGCCTACAATGAGCAGTTCTTC. It encodes CASSSGGAYNEQFF.

The chain joins TRBV20-1 to TRBJ2-3; the match to TRBD2 covers 7 bases. Looked up from germline, CDR1 is DFQATT and CDR2 is SNEGSKA (reference sequence). The CDR3 is made up of 11 amino acids. V dropped 5 bases and J dropped 6; count of bases not matched to a gene: 2. CDR3 amino acids: CSAPLADTQYF. The CDR3 DNA follows: TGCAGTGCTCCACTAGCGGATACGCAGTATTTT.

This clone has only a few counts. The chain has TRBV4-2 and TRBJ2-1; tentatively, D is TRBD1 (5 bases). The length of the CDR3 is 15 residues. Trimming cost V 0 bases and J 2 bases, with 8 bases left between them. Germline assignment: CDR1 LGHNA and CDR2 YNFKEQ. CDR3 in DNA: TGTGCCAGCAGCCAAGATTTGGGGCCCTACAATGAGCAGTTCTTC. This sequence encodes CASSQDLGPYNEQFF.

CDR3 region: CASSLEPAREQYV. CDR3 nucleotide sequence: TGTGCCAGCAGCTTGGAGCCCGCTAGGGAGCAGTACGTC. The chain joins TRBV5-4 to TRBJ2-7; no definite D call. The CDR3 covers 13 residues. CDR1 and CDR2 from the germline V gene are SGHNT and YYREEE (reference sequence). Between the trimmed V and J ends, which lost 0 bases and 7 bases, there was a span of 11 bases.

The V call is TRBV7-9, the J call TRBJ1-3; no reliable D call. The V gene's germline CDR1 is SEHNR and CDR2 FQNEAQ (reference sequence). The CDR3 totals 14 residues. V was cut by 4 bases and J by 2 bases, with 9 bases left in between. Here the CDR3 reads CASSSGRAGNTIYF. CDR3 in DNA: TGTGCCAGCAGCTCCGGGCGGGCTGGAAACACCATATATTTT.

The chain uses TRBV30 and TRBJ1-5; D is perhaps TRBD1 (5 bases). CDR1 and CDR2 from the germline V gene are GTSNPN and SVGIG (reference sequence). The germline V and J ends were trimmed by 8 bases and 4 bases, with 15 bases remaining between them. This CDR3 region has 13 residues. This CDR3 is CAGTSGGNQPQHF. The CDR3 coding sequence is TGTGCCGGTACGTCGGGGGGAAATCAGCCCCAGCATTTT.

CDR3 nucleotide sequence: TGTGCCAGCAGCGTAGTTCCGGGAGCCCTTGAGACCCAGTACTTC. Protein sequence: CASSVVPGALETQYF. V is TRBV9 and J is TRBJ2-5; tentative D call: TRBD2 (6 bases). Germline CDR1 reads SGDLS; CDR2 reads YYNGEE. The CDR3 spans 15 residues. V was shortened by 0 bases and J by 5 bases, with 14 bases between the two germline ends.

In this sample, this clone turned up many times. The chain is built from TRBV7-9 and TRBJ2-1; possibly TRBD2 for D (5 bases). CDR1 and CDR2 (germline): SEHNR, FQNEAQ (reference sequence). This CDR3 region has 14 residues. V was pared by 5 bases and J by 8 bases, with 16 bases between. CDR3 in amino acids: CASSVTWESDEQFF. CDR3 sequence (DNA): TGTGCCAGCAGCGTAACCTGGGAGTCCGATGAGCAGTTCTTC.

The chain carries TRBV27 and TRBJ1-6; weak D call: TRBD1 (5 bases). The length of the CDR3 is 15 residues. The germline gives CDR1 MNHEY, CDR2 SMNVEV (reference sequence). V lost 3 bases and J 7 bases, leaving 13 bases between the germline ends. The DNA for the CDR3 is TGTGCCAGCAGTTTTTCCAGGGCCTCAAATTCACCCCTCCACTTT. This encodes CASSFSRASNSPLHF.

The chain combines TRBV9 with TRBJ1-3; D unclear. CDR3 length equals 17 residues. V lost 0 bases and J lost 2, with 15 bases in between. Germline CDR1 is SGDLS and CDR2 is YYNGEE. The CDR3 protein is CASSVGSRVWAGNTIYF. The CDR3 DNA follows: TGTGCCAGCAGCGTAGGATCCCGGGTCTGGGCTGGAAACACCATATATTTT. Looking up the rest from reference TRBV9 and TRBJ1-3 gives the full variable domain: DSGVTQTPKHLITATGQRVTLRCSPRSGDLSVYWYQQSLDQGLQFLIQYYNGEERAKGNILERFSAQQFPDLHSELNLSSLELGDSALYFCASSVGSRVWAGNTIYFGEGSWLTVV.

Note on this clone: Additional DNA sequences in this sample encode the identical CDR3. The V and J genes are TRBV5-6 and TRBJ2-7, with D possibly matching TRBD2 (5 bases). Germline loops: CDR1 SGHDT, CDR2 YYEEEE. With 2 bases removed from V and 2 bases from J, the gap between germline ends came to 11 bases. The CDR3 is 14 residues long. The CDR3 region is CASSLGGRAYEQYV. The CDR3, as DNA: TGTGCCAGCAGCTTAGGTGGGAGAGCCTACGAGCAGTACGTC.

The J gene is TRBJ2-2, the V gene TRBV5-5, with D tentatively TRBD1 (6 bases). The germline CDR1 and CDR2 sequences are SGHKS and YYEKEE (reference sequence). Trimming removed 0 bases at V and 5 bases at J, with 17 bases between. The CDR3 has 17 amino acids. The CDR3, as DNA: TGTGCCAGCAGCTTGGCCGTACCCCCGAGGGGGACCGGGGAGCTGTTTTTT. Encoded protein: CASSLAVPPRGTGELFF.

V gene TRBV7-3 combines with J gene TRBJ2-2; 9 nucleotides line up with TRBD2. The CDR3 loop spans 15 amino acids. With 3 bases clipped from V and 1 base from J, the junction kept 0 bases outside the gene matches. Germline CDR1 and CDR2: SGHTA and FQGTGA. The CDR3 loop reads CASSLTSGNTGELFF. The CDR3 nucleotides read TGTGCCAGCAGCTTGACTAGCGGGAACACCGGGGAGCTGTTTTTT.

The V call is TRBV4-2, the J call TRBJ1-1; D uncertain. V lost 4 bases to trimming and J lost 0 bases, with 12 bases between them. The CDR3 extends over 15 amino acids. Germline V lookup: CDR1 LGHNA, CDR2 YNFKEQ. The CDR3 spells CASSLYGGMNTEAFF. CDR3 DNA: TGTGCCAGCAGCCTCTATGGCGGGATGAACACTGAAGCTTTCTTT.

This clone was seen a single time. At one of its ends the junction is not consistent with the germline gene, which may arise from a read error. The rearrangement joins TRBV11-2 to TRBJ2-1; the match to TRBD2 covers 10 bases. This CDR3 comprises 14 residues. Germline V CDR1 and CDR2: SGHAT, FQNNGV. The CDR3 DNA reads TGTGCCAGCAGATTAGCGGGAGGTTATAATGAGCAGTTCTTC. It codes for CASRLAGGYNEQFF.

This clone was seen once. This chain connects TRBV5-1 to TRBJ2-1; the match to TRBD2 covers 13 bases. Unmatched junction bases numbered 8, after V lost 5 bases and J lost 0 bases. The CDR3 runs 18 residues. CDR1 is SGHRS and CDR2 is YFSETQ in the germline V gene. The CDR3 is CASRSAGTSGDSYNEQFF. Here the CDR3 DNA reads TGCGCCAGCAGGTCGGCCGGGACTAGCGGGGACTCCTACAATGAGCAGTTCTTC.

This clone was recorded only once. The V call is TRBV10-3, the J call TRBJ2-5; TRBD2 matches 8 bases. J was trimmed by 2 bases and V by 4 bases; bases with no gene match: 6. The CDR3 contains 15 residues. Germline CDR1 is ENHRY and CDR2 is SYGVKD. CDR3 loop: CAISGGLAGQETQYF. Written as DNA, the CDR3 is TGTGCCATCAGTGGCGGGCTAGCGGGTCAAGAGACCCAGTACTTC.

Notes on this clone: The junction departs from the called germline gene at one end, perhaps through a read error. The CDR3 bases are TGTGCCACCCGGACACCCCAAAAGACCCAGTACTTC. It encodes CATRTPQKTQYF. The chain is built from TRBV25-1 and TRBJ2-5, with D maybe TRBD1 (5 bases). The CDR3 runs to 12 residues. CDR1 and CDR2 from the germline V gene are MGHDK and SYGVNS.

The chain carries TRBV7-2 and TRBJ2-7, with 12 bases fitting TRBD2. CDR1 and CDR2 (germline): SGHTA, FQGNSA. The V gene end was trimmed by 5 bases and the J gene end by 2 bases; junction bases not matched to a gene: 7. The CDR3 totals 16 residues. CDR3 amino acids: CASSITSGGPPYEQYF. The CDR3 region has the DNA TGTGCCAGCAGCATCACTAGCGGGGGGCCCCCCTACGAGCAGTACTTC.

The CDR3 DNA follows: TGTGCCAGCAGCCCAGGGACAGGGCGAGGCTATGGCTACACCTTC. This translates into CASSPGTGRGYGYTF. V usage is TRBV3-1 (or the pseudogene TRBV3-2) and J usage is TRBJ1-2; 9 positions agree with TRBD1. CDR3 length: 15 amino acids. In germline, CDR1 is LGHDT, CDR2 YNNKEL (reference sequence). With 4 bases clipped from V and 4 bases from J, the junction kept 7 bases outside the gene matches.

Ten or more counts support this clone. The rearrangement joins TRBV21-1 to TRBJ1-6. TRBV21-1 is flagged as a pseudogene. The CDR3 extends over 20 amino acids. The CDR3 reads CASSSEEVLGLSSYNSPLHF. Here the CDR3 DNA reads TGTGCCAGCAGCAGCGAGGAGGTCCTGGGATTGAGCTCCTATAATTCACCCCTCCACTTT.

This clone was seen only a few times. This chain links TRBV7-9 with TRBJ2-1, with D possibly matching TRBD2 (6 bases). Deletions cut 5 bases from V and 4 bases from J, with 9 bases between. CDR1 and CDR2 from the germline V gene are SEHNR and FQNEAQ (reference sequence). CDR3 size: 13 residues. The CDR3 region is CASSAGPYNEQFF. CDR3 nucleotide sequence: TGTGCCAGCAGCGCGGGACCTTACAATGAGCAGTTCTTC.

Here the CDR3 reads CASGTGSSNQPQHF. CDR3 nucleotide sequence: TGTGCCAGTGGGACAGGGTCGAGCAATCAGCCCCAGCATTTT. The rearrangement joins TRBV19 to TRBJ1-5; 9 positions agree with TRBD1. CDR1 and CDR2 (germline): LNHDA, SQIVND (reference sequence). CDR3 length equals 14 residues. J gave up 1 base and V 8 bases, and 3 bases lay outside the gene matches.